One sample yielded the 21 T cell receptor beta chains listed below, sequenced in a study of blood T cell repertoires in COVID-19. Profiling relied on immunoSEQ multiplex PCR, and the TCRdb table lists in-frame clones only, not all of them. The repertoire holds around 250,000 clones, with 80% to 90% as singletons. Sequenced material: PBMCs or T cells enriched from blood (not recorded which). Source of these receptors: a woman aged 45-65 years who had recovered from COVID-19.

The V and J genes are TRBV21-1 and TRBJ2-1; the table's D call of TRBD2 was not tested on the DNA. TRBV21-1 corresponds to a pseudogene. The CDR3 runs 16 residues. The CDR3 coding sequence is TGTGCCAGCGGTCAGCCGGGACTAGCGGCTTACAATGAGCAGTTCTTC. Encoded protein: CASGQPGLAAYNEQFF.

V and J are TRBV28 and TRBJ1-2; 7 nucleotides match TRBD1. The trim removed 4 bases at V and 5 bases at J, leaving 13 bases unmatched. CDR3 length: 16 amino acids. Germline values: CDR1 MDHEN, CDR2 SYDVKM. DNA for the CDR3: TGTGCCAGCAGTTCGTACCGGCGGGAGGGGGCGTATGGCTACACCTTC. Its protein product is CASSSYRREGAYGYTF.

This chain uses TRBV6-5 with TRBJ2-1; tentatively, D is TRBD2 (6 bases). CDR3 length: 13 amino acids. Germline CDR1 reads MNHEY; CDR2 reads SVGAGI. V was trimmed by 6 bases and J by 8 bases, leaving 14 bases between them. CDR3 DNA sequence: TGTGCCAGCAGAGCGCGGGATGCGGATGAGCAGTTCTTC. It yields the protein CASRARDADEQFF.

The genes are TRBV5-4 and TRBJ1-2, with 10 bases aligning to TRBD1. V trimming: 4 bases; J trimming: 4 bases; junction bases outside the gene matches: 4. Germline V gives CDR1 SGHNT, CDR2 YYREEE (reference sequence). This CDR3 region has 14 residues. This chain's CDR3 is CASSPDRGGYGYTF. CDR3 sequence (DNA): TGTGCCAGCAGCCCGGACAGGGGGGGCTATGGCTACACCTTC.

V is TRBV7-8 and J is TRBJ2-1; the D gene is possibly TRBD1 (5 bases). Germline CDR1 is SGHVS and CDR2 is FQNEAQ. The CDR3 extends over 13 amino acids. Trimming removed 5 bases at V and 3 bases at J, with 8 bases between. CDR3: CASSPDIYNEQFF. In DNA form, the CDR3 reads TGTGCCAGCAGCCCGGACATCTACAATGAGCAGTTCTTC.

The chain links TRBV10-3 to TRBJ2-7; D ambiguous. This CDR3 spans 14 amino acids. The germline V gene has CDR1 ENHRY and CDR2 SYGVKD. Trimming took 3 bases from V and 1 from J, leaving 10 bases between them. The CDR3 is CAISDPDNSYEQYF. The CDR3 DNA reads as TGTGCCATCAGTGATCCTGACAATTCCTACGAGCAGTACTTC.

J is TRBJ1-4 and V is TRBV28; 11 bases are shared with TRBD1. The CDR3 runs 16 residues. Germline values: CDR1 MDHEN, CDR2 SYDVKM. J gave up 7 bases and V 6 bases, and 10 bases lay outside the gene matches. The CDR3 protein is CASSLGFGTGGEKLFF. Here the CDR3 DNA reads TGTGCCAGCAGCCTGGGGTTTGGGACAGGGGGTGAAAAACTGTTTTTT.

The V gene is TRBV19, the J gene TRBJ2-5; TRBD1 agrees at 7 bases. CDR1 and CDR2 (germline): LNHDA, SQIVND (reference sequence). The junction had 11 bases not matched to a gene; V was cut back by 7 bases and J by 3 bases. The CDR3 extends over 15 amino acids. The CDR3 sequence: CASTTTGIWEETQYF. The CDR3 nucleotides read TGTGCCAGTACTACGACAGGGATCTGGGAAGAGACCCAGTACTTC.

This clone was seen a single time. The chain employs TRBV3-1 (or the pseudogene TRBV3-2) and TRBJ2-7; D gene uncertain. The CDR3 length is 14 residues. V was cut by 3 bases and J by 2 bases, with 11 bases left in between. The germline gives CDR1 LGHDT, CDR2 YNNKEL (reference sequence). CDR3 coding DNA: TGTGCCAGCAGCCATGCACAGTTAACCTACGAGCAGTACTTC. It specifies CASSHAQLTYEQYF.

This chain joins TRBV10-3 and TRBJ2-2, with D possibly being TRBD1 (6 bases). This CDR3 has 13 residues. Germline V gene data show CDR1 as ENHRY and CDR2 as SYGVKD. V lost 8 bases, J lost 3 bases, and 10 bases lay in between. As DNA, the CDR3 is TGTGCCATCCGGACAGTTGACACCGGGGAGCTGTTTTTT. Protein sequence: CAIRTVDTGELFF.

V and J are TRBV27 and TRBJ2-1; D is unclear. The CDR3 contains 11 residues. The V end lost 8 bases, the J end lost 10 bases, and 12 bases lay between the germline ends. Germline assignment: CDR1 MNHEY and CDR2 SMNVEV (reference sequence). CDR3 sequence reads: CASGGLGEQFF. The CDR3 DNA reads TGTGCCAGCGGCGGCCTCGGAGAGCAGTTCTTC.

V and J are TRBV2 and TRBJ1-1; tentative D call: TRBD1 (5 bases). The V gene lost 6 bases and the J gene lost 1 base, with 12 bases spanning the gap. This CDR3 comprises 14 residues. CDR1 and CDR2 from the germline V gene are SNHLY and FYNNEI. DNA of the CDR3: TGTGCCAGCAGACCCCAGGGTGGGAACACTGAAGCTTTCTTT. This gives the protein CASRPQGGNTEAFF.

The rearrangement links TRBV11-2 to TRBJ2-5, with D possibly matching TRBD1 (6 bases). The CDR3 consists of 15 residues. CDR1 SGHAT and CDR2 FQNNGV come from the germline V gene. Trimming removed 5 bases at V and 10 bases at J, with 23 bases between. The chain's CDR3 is CASSRLEGPPGDQYF. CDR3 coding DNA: TGTGCCAGCAGCAGACTTGAGGGGCCTCCAGGGGACCAGTACTTC.

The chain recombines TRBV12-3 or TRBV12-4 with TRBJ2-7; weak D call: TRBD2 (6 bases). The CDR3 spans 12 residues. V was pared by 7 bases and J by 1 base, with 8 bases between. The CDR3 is CASMGGSYEQYF. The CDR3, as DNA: TGTGCCAGCATGGGGGGTTCCTACGAGCAGTACTTC.

CDR3 amino acids: CASREPPHEQYF. Written as DNA, the CDR3 is TGTGCCAGCCGGGAGCCTCCCCACGAGCAGTACTTC. The genes are TRBV28 and TRBJ2-7; D may be TRBD2 (6 bases). This CDR3 comprises 12 residues. Germline CDR1 is MDHEN and CDR2 is SYDVKM. Between the trimmed V and J ends, which lost 8 bases and 5 bases, there was a span of 13 bases.

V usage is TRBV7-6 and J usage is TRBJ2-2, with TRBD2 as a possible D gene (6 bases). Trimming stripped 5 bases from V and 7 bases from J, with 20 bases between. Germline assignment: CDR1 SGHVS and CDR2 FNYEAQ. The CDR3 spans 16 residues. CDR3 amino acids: CASSAGLAVNDGELFF. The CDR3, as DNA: TGTGCCAGCAGCGCGGGACTGGCGGTTAACGACGGGGAGCTGTTTTTT.

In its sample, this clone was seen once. The CDR3 reads CASTAGTDTQYF. The DNA for the CDR3 is TGCGCCAGCACCGCGGGGACAGATACGCAGTATTTT. The chain combines TRBV5-1 with TRBJ2-3, with D tentatively TRBD2 (6 bases). The CDR3 runs to 12 residues. V dropped 6 bases and J dropped 3 bases, with 8 bases sitting between them. Per the germline V gene, CDR1 is SGHRS and CDR2 is YFSETQ.

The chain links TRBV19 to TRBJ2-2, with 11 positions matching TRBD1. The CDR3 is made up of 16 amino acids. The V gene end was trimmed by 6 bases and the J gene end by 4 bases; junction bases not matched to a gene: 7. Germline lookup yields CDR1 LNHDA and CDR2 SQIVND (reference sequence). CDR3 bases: TGTGCCAGTAGCACTGGACAGGGGGCTGGCACCGGGGAGCTGTTTTTT. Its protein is CASSTGQGAGTGELFF.

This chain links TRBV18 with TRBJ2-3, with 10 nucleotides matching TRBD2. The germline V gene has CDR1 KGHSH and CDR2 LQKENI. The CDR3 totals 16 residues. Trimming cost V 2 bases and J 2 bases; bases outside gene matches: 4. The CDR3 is CASSPRTSGPTDTQYF. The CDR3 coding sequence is TGTGCCAGCTCACCAAGGACTAGCGGTCCCACAGATACGCAGTATTTT.

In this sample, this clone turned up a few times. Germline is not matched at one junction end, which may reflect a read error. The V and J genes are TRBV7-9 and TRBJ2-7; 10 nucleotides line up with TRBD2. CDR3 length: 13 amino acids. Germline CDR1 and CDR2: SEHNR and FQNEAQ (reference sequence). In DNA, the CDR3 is TGTGCCAGCAGTTTAGCGGGAGGATACGAGCAGTACTTC. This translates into CASSLAGGYEQYF.

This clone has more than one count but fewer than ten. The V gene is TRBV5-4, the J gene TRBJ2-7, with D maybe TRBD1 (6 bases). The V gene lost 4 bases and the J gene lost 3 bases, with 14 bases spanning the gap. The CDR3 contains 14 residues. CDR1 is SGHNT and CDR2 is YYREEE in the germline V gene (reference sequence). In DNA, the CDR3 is TGTGCCAGCAGCCCAACCGGGACAAGCTACGAGCAGTACTTC. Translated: CASSPTGTSYEQYF.